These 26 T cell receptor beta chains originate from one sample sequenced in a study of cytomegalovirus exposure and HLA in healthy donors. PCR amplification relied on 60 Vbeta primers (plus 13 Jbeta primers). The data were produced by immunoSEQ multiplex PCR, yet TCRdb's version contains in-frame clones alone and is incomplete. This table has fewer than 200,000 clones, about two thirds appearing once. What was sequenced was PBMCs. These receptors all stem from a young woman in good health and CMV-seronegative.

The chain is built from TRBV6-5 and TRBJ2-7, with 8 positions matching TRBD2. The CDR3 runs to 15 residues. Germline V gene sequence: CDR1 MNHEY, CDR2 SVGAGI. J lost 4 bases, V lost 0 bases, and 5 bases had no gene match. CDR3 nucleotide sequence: TGTGCCAGCAGTTACTCGGCTAGCGGGCCTTACGAGCAGTACTTC. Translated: CASSYSASGPYEQYF.

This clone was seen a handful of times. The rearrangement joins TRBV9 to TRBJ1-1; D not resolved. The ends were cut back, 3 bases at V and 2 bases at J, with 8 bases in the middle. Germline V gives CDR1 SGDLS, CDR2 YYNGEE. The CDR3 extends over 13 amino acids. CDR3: CASSGPDNTEAFF. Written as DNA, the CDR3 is TGTGCCAGCAGCGGGCCCGATAACACTGAAGCTTTCTTT.

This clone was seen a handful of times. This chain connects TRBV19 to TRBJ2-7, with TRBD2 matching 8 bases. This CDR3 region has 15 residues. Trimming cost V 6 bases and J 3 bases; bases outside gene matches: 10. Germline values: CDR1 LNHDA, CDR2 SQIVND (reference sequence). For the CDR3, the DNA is TGTGCCAGTAGAAGGACTAGCTCCCCCTACTACGAGCAGTACTTC. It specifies CASRRTSSPYYEQYF.

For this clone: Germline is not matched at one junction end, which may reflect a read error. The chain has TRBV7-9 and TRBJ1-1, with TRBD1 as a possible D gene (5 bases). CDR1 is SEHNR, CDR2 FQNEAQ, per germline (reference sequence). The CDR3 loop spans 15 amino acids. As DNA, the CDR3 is TGTTCCAGCAGCTTCCCCCAGGGACTTAACACTGAAGCTTTCTTT. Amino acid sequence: CSSSFPQGLNTEAFF. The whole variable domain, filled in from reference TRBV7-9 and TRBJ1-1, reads DTGVSQNPRHKITKRGQNVTFRCDPISEHNRLYWYRQTLGQGPEFLTYFQNEAQLEKSRLLSDRFSAERPKGSFSTLEIQRTEQGDSAMYLCSSSFPQGLNTEAFFGQGTRLTVV.

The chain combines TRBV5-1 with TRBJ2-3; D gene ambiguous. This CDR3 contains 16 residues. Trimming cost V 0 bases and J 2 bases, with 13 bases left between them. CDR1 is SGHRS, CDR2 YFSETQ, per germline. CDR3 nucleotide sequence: TGCGCCAGCAGCTTGGCCCTGCAACTAACCACAGATACGCAGTATTTT. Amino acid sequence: CASSLALQLTTDTQYF.

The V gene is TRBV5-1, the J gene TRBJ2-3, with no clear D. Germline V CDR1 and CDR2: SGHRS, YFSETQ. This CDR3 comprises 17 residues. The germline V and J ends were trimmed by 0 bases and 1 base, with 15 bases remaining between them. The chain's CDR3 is CASSLGLLQIGTDTQYF. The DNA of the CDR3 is TGCGCCAGCAGCTTGGGACTTTTGCAAATCGGCACAGATACGCAGTATTTT.

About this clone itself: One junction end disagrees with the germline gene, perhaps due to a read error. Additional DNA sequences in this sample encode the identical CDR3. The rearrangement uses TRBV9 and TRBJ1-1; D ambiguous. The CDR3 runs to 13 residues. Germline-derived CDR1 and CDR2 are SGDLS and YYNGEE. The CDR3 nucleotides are TGTGCCAGCAGCGTAGGGAGGAACACTGAGGCTTTCTTT. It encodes CASSVGRNTEAFF.

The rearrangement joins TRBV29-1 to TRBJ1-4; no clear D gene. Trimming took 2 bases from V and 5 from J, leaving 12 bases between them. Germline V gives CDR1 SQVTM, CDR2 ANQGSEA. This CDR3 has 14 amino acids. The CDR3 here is CSVELFGSNEKLFF. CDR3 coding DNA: TGCAGCGTTGAATTATTCGGGTCCAATGAAAAACTGTTTTTT. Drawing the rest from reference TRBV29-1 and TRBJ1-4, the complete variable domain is SAVISQKPSRDICQRGTSLTIQCQVDSQVTMMFWYRQQPGQSLTLIATANQGSEATYESGFVIDKFPISRPNLTFSTLTVSNMSPEDSSIYLCSVELFGSNEKLFFGSGTQLSVL.

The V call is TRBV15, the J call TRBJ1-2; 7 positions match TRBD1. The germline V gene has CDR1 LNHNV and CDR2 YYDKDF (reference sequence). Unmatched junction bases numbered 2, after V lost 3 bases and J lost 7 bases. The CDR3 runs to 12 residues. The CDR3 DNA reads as TGTGCCACCAGCAGCAACAGGGGTGGCTACACCTTC. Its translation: CATSSNRGGYTF.

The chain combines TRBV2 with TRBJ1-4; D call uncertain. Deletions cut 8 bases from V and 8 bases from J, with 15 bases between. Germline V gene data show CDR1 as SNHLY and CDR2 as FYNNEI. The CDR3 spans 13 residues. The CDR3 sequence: CASQAGGREKLFF. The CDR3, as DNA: TGTGCCAGCCAGGCCGGAGGGCGGGAAAAACTGTTTTTT.

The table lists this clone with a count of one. CDR3 amino acids: CASSKTSGIPDTQYF. The CDR3 coding sequence is TGCGCCAGCAGCAAAACTAGCGGCATCCCAGATACGCAGTATTTT. The rearrangement joins TRBV4-1 to TRBJ2-3; 8 bases line up with TRBD2. The CDR3 has 15 amino acids. Germline CDR1 reads MGHRA; CDR2 reads YSYEKL. Losses at the gene ends were 5 bases for V and 4 bases for J; bases not matched to a gene: 8.

The CDR3 region is CASSPGSRGEQYF. CDR3 DNA sequence: TGTGCCAGTAGCCCCGGGTCCCGGGGGGAGCAGTACTTC. V and J are TRBV19 and TRBJ2-7; the D gene is possibly TRBD2 (6 bases). The CDR3 length is 13 residues. Trimming removed 6 bases from V and 7 bases from J, with 16 bases in between. CDR1 LNHDA and CDR2 SQIVND come from the germline V gene (reference sequence).

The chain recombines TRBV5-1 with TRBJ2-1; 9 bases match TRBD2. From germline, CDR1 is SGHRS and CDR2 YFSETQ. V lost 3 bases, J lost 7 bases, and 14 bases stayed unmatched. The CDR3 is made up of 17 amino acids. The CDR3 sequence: CASSWGPVAGVGNEQFF. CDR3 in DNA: TGCGCCAGCAGCTGGGGTCCCGTAGCGGGAGTTGGGAATGAGCAGTTCTTC.

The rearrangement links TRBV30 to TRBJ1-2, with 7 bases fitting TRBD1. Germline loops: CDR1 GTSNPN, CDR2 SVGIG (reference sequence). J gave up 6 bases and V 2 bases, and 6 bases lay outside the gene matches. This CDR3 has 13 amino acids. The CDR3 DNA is TGTGCCTGGAGTTTCACAGGGGCGAATGGCTACACCTTC. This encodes CAWSFTGANGYTF.

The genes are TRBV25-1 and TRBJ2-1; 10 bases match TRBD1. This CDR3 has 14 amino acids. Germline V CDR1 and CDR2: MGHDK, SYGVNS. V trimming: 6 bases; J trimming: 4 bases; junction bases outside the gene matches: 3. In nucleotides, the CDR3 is TGTGCCAGCAGGGACAGGGGGTCTTACAATGAGCAGTTCTTC. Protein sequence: CASRDRGSYNEQFF.

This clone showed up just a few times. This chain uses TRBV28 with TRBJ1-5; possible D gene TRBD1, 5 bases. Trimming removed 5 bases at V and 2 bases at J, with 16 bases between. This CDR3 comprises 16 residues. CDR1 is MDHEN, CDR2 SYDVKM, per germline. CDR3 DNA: TGTGCCAGCAGTACCTCGACAGCGTTGGGCAATCAGCCCCAGCATTTT. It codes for CASSTSTALGNQPQHF.

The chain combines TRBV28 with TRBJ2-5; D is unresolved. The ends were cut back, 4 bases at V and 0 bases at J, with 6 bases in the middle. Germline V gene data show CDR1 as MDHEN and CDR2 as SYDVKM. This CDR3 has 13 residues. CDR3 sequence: CASSYLDQETQYF. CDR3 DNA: TGTGCCAGCAGTTACCTAGACCAAGAGACCCAGTACTTC.

CDR3 amino acids: CASSQGTGDGNTIYF. As DNA, the CDR3 is TGCGCCAGCAGCCAAGGGACAGGGGATGGAAACACCATATATTTT. The genes are TRBV4-3 and TRBJ1-3; 9 nucleotides align to TRBD1. Germline V gene data show CDR1 as LGHNA and CDR2 as YSLEER. This CDR3 has 15 residues. After removal of 1 base from V and 3 bases from J, the junction contained 1 base not matched to a gene.

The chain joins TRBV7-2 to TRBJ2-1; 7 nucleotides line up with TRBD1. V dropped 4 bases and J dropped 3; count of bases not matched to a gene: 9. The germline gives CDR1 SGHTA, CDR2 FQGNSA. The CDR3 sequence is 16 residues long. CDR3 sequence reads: CASSSGGLFIYNEQFF. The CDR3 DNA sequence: TGTGCCAGCAGCTCAGGGGGTCTATTTATCTACAATGAGCAGTTCTTC.

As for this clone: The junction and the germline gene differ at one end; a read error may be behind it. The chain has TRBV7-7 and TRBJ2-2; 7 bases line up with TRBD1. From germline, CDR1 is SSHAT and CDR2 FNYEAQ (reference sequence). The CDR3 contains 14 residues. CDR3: CASSLRTGPGELFF. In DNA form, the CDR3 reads TGTGCTAGCAGCTTACGGACAGGTCCCGGGGAGCTGTTTTTT. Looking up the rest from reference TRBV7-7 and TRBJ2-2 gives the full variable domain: GAGVSQSPRYKVTKRGQDVTLRCDPISSHATLYWYQQALGQGPEFLTYFNYEAQPDKSGLPSDRFSAERPEGSISTLTIQRTEQRDSAMYRCASSLRTGPGELFFGEGSRLTVL.

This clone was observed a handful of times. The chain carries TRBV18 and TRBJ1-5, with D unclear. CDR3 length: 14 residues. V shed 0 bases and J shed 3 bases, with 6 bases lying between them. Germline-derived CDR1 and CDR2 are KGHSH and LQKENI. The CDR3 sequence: CASSPPGPNQPQHF. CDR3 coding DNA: TGTGCCAGCTCACCACCTGGGCCCAATCAGCCCCAGCATTTT.

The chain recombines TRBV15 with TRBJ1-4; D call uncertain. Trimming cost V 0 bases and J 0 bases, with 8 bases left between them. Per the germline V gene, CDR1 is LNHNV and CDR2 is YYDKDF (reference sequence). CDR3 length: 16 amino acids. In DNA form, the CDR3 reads TGTGCCACCAGCAGAGATTTCCCAGCAACTAATGAAAAACTGTTTTTT. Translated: CATSRDFPATNEKLFF.

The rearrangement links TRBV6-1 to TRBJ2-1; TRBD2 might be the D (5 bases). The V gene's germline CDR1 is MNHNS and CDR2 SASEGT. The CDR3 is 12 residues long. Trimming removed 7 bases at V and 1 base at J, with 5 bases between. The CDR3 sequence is CASTGSYNEQFF. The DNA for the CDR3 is TGTGCCAGCACGGGGTCCTACAATGAGCAGTTCTTC.

The CDR3 bases are TGTGCCAGCAGCCGGGGGGACAGGGGCACCGGGGAGCTGTTTTTT. It yields the protein CASSRGDRGTGELFF. This chain connects TRBV7-3 to TRBJ2-2; 10 bases are a match to TRBD1. The germline gives CDR1 SGHTA, CDR2 FQGTGA. The CDR3 sequence is 15 residues long. V lost 5 bases, J lost 4 bases, and 4 bases stayed unmatched.

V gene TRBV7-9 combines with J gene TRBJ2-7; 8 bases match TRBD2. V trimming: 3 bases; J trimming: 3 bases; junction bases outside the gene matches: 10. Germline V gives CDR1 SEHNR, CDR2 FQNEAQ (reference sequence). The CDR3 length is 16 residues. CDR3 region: CASSLPGGAGDYEQYF. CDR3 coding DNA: TGTGCCAGCAGCTTGCCAGGAGGAGCGGGGGACTACGAGCAGTACTTC.

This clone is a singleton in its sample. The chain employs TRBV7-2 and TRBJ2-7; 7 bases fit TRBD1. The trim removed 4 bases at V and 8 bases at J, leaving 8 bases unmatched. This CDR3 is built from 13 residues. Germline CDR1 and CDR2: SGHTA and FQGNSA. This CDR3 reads CASSSPGQAKQYF. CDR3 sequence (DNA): TGTGCCAGCAGCTCCCCAGGACAGGCTAAGCAGTACTTC.